This note documents a single T cell receptor beta chain sequence. Antigen specificity is unknown. The sample belongs to a study of cytomegalovirus exposure and HLA in healthy donors. Background on the study: HLA-typed donors contributed some 87 million unique TCRs, which were held in an early data release. Regarding the study as a whole: Investigators reported 164 TCR beta chains as tied to cytomegalovirus. A later analysis appeared to link common viral pathogens to several of the most significant clusters.

The PCR ran on 60 Vbeta and 13 Jbeta primers. Libraries were prepared by immunoSEQ multiplex PCR; TCRdb keeps only in-frame clonotypes and omits some of them. Of 90,000 to 120,000 clones detected, around 77% appear once; the ten largest clones hold 4.2%. The germline CDR1 and CDR2 sequences are MNHNS and SASEGT. The CDR3 spans 13 residues. Trimming removed 1 base from V and 11 bases from J, with 12 bases in between. This chain uses TRBV6-1 with TRBJ2-1; TRBD2 might be the D (5 bases). The sequence was obtained from a male donor in good health and CMV-seronegative. The sample taken for sequencing was PBMCs. CDR3 in DNA: TGTGCCAGCAGTGAAGTCCGGGATTCTCAGCAGTTCTTC. Encoded protein: CASSEVRDSQQFF.